The clone carrying this T cell receptor beta chain was seen ten or more times. What it binds is unknown. These data come from a study of T cell repertoires in cytomegalovirus infection. Study overall: Selected CMV epitopes included recently identified HLA-C-restricted ones as well as well-studied HLA-B-restricted ones. Based on public TCR beta signatures, there were indications of CMV infection and of a matching HLA type. Study-level results: Summed public TCR beta family frequency identified CMV carriers bearing the relevant HLA. Ex vivo, HLA-C-restricted CMV-specific TCR beta clonotypes prevailed over the rest of the response.

In TCRdb, the reads were re-called with MiXCR into one record per CDR3 protein. The sample contains tens of thousands of distinct CDR3 sequences, roughly a quarter of which appear only once. The source is a human donor in good health (CMV status not recorded). Some clones in this sample may be carry-over from other donors' samples. The source material was CD8+ T cells from cultured PBMCs, sampled from culture after CMV antigen stimulation.

The CDR3 nucleotides read TGTGCCAGTTCGGACAGGGCCTACAATGAGCAGTTCTTC. Its protein is CASSDRAYNEQFF. This rearrangement joins TRBV19 to TRBJ2-1; 8 bases fit TRBD1. Germline V CDR1 and CDR2: LNHDA, SQIVND (reference sequence). The trim removed 8 bases at V and 2 bases at J, leaving 2 bases unmatched. The CDR3 totals 13 residues. The full variable domain, with the rest looked up from reference TRBV19 and TRBJ2-1, is DGGITQSPKYLFRKEGQNVTLSCEQNLNHDAMYWYRQDPGQGLRLIYYSQIVNDFQKGDIAEGYSVSREKKESFPLTVTSAQKNPTAFYLCASSDRAYNEQFFGPGTRLTVL.